Detailed here is one T cell receptor (beta chain). The antigen this receptor binds is unknown. No base qualities exist here, and no much larger clone lies one base off it. V lost 6 bases and J lost 9 bases; the stretch between them is 18 bases long. CDR1 and CDR2 are read off the germline V gene as MNHEY and SVGAGI. Including cysteine and phenylalanine, the CDR3 has 15 amino acids. The read is trimmed to its CDR3 DNA, 45 bases read in frame from base 1. This record comes from a study of control samples from healthy donors and cancer patients (dated by TCRdb to 2020 to 2022). The receptor library was made with the immunoSEQ multiplex PCR assay. TCRdb re-hosts the immuneACCESS table, in-frame sequences only. Its copies lack some clones; in the studies checked, an unresolved V gene accounts for under half of them, and the cause for the rest is not known. This sample lists about 40,000 clones; 92% were detected once. Jointly, the top ten make up roughly 3.5% of the sample.

The clonotype originates from a woman between 45 and 65 years old in good health. Sequencing input: blood. The chain couples TRBV6-5 to TRBJ1-6; a tentative D call is TRBD1 (5 bases match). The CDR3 in this case is CASSVGGSGISPLHF. The sequenced DNA: TGTGCCAGCAGCGTCGGGGGGAGCGGAATTTCACCCCTCCACTTT.